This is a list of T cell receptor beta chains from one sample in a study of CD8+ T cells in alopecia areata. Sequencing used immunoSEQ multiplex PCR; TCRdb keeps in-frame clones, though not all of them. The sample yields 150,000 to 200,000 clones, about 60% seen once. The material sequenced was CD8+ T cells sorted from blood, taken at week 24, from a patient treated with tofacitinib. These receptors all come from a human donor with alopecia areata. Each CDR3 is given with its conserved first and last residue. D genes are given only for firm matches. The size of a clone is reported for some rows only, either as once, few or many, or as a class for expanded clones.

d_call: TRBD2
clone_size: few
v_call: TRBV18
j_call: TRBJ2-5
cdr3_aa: CASSPPGGSDQETQYF
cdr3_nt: TGTGCCAGCTCACCACCGGGGGGGTCGGACCAAGAGACCCAGTACTTC

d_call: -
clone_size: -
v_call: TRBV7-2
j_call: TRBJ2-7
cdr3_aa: CASSLEGAEQYF
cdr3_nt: TGTGCCAGCAGCTTAGAAGGAGCCGAGCAGTACTTC

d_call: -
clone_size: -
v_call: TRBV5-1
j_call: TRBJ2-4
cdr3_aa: CASRDGGVVNIQYF
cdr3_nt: TGCGCCAGCAGGGACGGAGGGGTGGTGAACATTCAGTACTTC

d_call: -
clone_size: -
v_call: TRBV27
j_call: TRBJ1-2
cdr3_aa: CASSLFGTDDYGYTF
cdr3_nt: TGTGCCAGCAGTTTATTCGGTACAGACGACTATGGCTACACCTTC

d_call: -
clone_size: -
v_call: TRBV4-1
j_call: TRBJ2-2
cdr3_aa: CASRGGGNTGELFF
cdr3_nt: TGCGCCAGCAGAGGGGGGGGGAACACCGGGGAGCTGTTTTTT

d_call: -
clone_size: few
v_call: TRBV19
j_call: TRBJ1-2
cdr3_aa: CATTPGARGNYGYTF
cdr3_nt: TGTGCCACCACACCTGGGGCCCGGGGCAACTATGGCTACACCTTC

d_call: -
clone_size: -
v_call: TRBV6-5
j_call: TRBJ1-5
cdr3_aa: CASSAGGGERQHF
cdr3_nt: TGTGCCAGCAGTGCGGGGGGCGGAGAGCGCCAGCATTTT

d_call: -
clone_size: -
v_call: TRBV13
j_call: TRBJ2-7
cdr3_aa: CASSLTLADEQYF
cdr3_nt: TGTGCCAGCAGCTTAACCTTGGCGGATGAGCAGTACTTC

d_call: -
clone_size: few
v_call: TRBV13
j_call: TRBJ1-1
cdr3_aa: CASSTAGTEAFF
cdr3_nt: TGTGCCAGCAGTACCGCGGGGACTGAAGCTTTCTTT

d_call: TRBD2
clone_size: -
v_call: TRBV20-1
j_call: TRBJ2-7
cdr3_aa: CSGKRGYEQYF
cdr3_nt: TGCAGTGGGAAGCGGGGCTACGAGCAGTACTTC

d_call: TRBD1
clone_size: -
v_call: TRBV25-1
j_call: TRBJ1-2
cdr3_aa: CASSGYRGGGYGYTF
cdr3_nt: TGTGCCAGCAGTGGGTACAGGGGCGGGGGCTATGGCTACACCTTC

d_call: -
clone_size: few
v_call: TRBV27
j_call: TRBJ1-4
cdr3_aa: CASSLFSGMANEKLFF
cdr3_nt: TGTGCCAGCAGTTTATTTTCAGGCATGGCTAATGAAAAACTGTTTTTT

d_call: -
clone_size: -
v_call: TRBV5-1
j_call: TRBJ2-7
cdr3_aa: CASSFSVTYEQYF
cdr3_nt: TGCGCCAGCAGCTTTAGCGTAACCTACGAGCAGTACTTC

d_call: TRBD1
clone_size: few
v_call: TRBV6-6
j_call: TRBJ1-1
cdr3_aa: CATTTGGSGTEAFF
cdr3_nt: TGTGCCACCACGACAGGGGGCAGCGGCACTGAAGCTTTCTTT

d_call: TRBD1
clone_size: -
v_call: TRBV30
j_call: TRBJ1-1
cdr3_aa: CAWSVPIGTGDGDTEAFF
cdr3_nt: TGTGCCTGGAGTGTACCGATTGGGACAGGGGATGGGGACACTGAAGCTTTCTTT

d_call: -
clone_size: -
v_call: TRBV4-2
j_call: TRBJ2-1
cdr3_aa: CASSRLLDGWNEQFF
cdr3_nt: TGTGCCAGCAGCCGCCTACTAGATGGATGGAATGAGCAGTTCTTC

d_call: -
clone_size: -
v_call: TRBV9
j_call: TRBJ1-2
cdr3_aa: CASSVASISPIYGYTF
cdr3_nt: TGTGCCAGCAGCGTAGCTTCCATCTCCCCTATCTATGGCTACACCTTC

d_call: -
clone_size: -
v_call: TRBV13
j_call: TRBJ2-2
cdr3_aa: CASSLGEGTPGELFF
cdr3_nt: TGTGCCAGCAGCTTAGGAGAGGGCACTCCGGGGGAGCTGTTTTTT

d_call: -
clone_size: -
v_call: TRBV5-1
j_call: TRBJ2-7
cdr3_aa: CASSLGSGVYEQYF
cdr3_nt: TGCGCCAGCAGCTTGGGTTCAGGAGTTTACGAGCAGTACTTC

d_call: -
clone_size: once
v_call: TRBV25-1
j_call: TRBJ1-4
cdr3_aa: CASSTLRSNEKLFF
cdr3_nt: TGTGCCAGCAGTACCCTCCGTTCCAATGAAAAACTGTTTTTT

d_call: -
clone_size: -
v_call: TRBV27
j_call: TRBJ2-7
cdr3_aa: CASSASGQHEQYF
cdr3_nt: TGTGCCAGCAGTGCCTCCGGACAGCACGAGCAGTACTTC

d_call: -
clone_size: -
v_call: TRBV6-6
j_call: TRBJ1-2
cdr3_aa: CASSYGGSNYGYTF
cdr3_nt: TGTGCCAGCAGTTACGGGGGATCTAACTATGGCTACACCTTC

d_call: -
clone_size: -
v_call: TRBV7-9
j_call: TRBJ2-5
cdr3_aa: CASSPRVQETQYF
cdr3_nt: TGTGCCAGCAGCCCCCGGGTCCAAGAGACCCAGTACTTC

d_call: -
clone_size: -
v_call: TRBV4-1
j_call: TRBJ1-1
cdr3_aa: CASSPGGTEAFF
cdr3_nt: TGCGCCAGCAGTCCCGGCGGAACTGAAGCTTTCTTT

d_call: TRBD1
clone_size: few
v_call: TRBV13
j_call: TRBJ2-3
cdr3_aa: CASSTGTGAPDTQYF
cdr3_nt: TGTGCCAGCAGCACTGGGACAGGGGCACCAGATACGCAGTATTTT

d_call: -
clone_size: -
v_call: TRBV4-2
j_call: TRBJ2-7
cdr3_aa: CASSQDFTGGPVREQYF
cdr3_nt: TGTGCCAGCAGCCAAGATTTTACAGGAGGCCCCGTCCGGGAGCAGTACTTC

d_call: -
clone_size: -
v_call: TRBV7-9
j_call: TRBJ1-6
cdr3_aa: CASSLSADSPLHF
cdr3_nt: TGTGCCAGCAGCTTATCCGCAGATTCACCCCTCCACTTT

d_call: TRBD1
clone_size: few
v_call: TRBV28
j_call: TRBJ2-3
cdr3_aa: CASSITMTGPPDTQYF
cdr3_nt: TGTGCCAGCAGTATCACTATGACAGGGCCCCCAGATACGCAGTATTTT

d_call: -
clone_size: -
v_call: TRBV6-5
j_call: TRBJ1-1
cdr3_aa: CASSPDFNEAFF
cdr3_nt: TGTGCCAGCAGTCCTGATTTCAATGAAGCTTTCTTT

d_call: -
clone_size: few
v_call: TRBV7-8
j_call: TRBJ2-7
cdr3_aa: CASSSDPRPYEQYF
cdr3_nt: TGTGCCAGCAGCTCGGACCCTCGGCCGTACGAGCAGTACTTC

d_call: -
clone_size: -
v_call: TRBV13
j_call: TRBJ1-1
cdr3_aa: CASSSRTPGLNTEAFF
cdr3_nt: TGTGCCAGCAGCTCCCGGACCCCGGGGTTGAACACTGAAGCTTTCTTT

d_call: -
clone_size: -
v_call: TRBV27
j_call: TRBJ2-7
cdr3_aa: CASRPDYSYEQYF
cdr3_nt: TGTGCCAGCAGACCCGACTACTCCTACGAGCAGTACTTC

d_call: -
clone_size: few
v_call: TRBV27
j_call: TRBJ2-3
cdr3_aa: CASSRGGRADTQYF
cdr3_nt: TGTGCCAGCAGCAGGGGGGGTCGGGCAGATACGCAGTATTTT

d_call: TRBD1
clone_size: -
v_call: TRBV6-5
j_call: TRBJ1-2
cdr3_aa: CASSLQGDRLKGYTF
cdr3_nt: TGTGCCAGCAGTTTACAGGGGGATCGTCTGAAAGGCTACACCTTC

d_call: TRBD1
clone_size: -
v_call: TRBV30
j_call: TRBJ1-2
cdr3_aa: CAWSTPDRTGAGYTF
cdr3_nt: TGTGCCTGGAGTACCCCGGACAGGACGGGAGCTGGCTACACCTTC

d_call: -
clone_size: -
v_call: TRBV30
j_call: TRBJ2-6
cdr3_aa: CAWSRRGSGANVLTF
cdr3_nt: TGTGCCTGGAGTCGTCGCGGCTCTGGGGCCAACGTCCTGACTTTC